This T cell receptor (beta chain) was sequenced during a study of blood T cells in healthy people across ages. Germline V gene data show CDR1 as SQVTM and CDR2 as ANQGSEA. The CDR3 is 14 residues long. Each donor had around 9.8 milliliters of peripheral blood drawn. Of note for this clonotype: One end of the junction does not line up with germline, which may come from a read error.

Through a sample-barcoded 5' primer and a J-beta primer mix, a second PCR was run for roughly 6 to 11 cycles. A tag from a template-switch adaptor with 12 random nucleotides marked each cDNA molecule. TCRdb re-called the 5' RACE reads through MiXCR, storing one row per CDR3 protein. This table has about 570,000 distinct CDR3 sequences, roughly 28% appearing once. The rearrangement uses TRBV29-1 and TRBJ2-3; D unclear. The material sequenced was blood. The clonotype was recovered from a woman in her sixties or seventies in good health. The CDR3 loop is CCVRSPVSTDTQYF. CDR3 DNA sequence: TGCTGCGTTCGTTCTCCGGTTTCCACAGATACGCAGTATTTT.